This TCR beta chain was sequenced during a study of T cells in women clearing cervical HPV infection. Turning to the study itself: HLA type stays a possible confounder, typing being limited.

The CDR3 is made up of 15 amino acids. J lost 3 bases, V lost 6 bases, and 11 bases had no gene match. Data came from immunoSEQ multiplex PCR; TCRdb stores just in-frame clones and leaves some out. The repertoire shows some 39,000 clones; the top ten hold roughly 1.5%. A remark on this clone: From the germline J gene comes the end of the CDR3, since the read stops 3 residues before it.

Sample: blood buffy coat. This clonotype originated in a woman between 18 and 70 years old with a cervical HPV16 infection that either progressed to CIN3+ or cleared (not recorded which). This chain uses TRBV12-3 or TRBV12-4 with TRBJ2-7; 7 bases fit TRBD1. The sequenced CDR3 bases are TGTGCCAGCAGCTACCGGGGACAGTTCGACTACGAG. Amino acid sequence: CASSYRGQFDYE. The entire CDR3 reads CASSYRGQFDYEQYF.